Shown below are 24 T cell receptor beta chains from a single sample sequenced in a study of T cells in Graves' hyperthyroidism and ophthalmopathy. The investigators amplified TCR beta CDR3 regions from RNA transcripts. TCR CDR3 underwent first-round RT-PCR with the HTBI primer set. TCRdb itself ran the multiplex PCR reads through MiXCR, one entry per CDR3 protein. Of around 760,000 distinct CDR3 sequences in the sample, 30% to 40% are singletons; the top ten hold around 30%. The sample consisted of blood. The receptors were sampled from a woman in her thirties or forties with Graves' hyperthyroidism.

The genes are TRBV9 and TRBJ1-4, with 7 bases that match TRBD1. The germline V gene encodes CDR1 SGDLS and CDR2 YYNGEE. The CDR3 sequence is 16 residues long. Trimming cost V 5 bases and J 6 bases; bases outside gene matches: 13. CDR3 in DNA: TGTGCCAGCAGGCCAAGGGGGCCGGGGAGTTATGAAAAACTGTTTTTT. Protein: CASRPRGPGSYEKLFF.

This CDR3 reads CASGGGVSGNTIYF. The CDR3 DNA reads TGTGCCAGCGGAGGGGGAGTCTCTGGAAACACCATATATTTT. The V and J genes are TRBV6-1 and TRBJ1-3, with D perhaps matching TRBD1 (6 bases). Germline V gene data show CDR1 as MNHNS and CDR2 as SASEGT. The CDR3 runs to 14 residues. The germline V and J ends were trimmed by 8 bases and 0 bases, with 11 bases remaining between them.

The chain combines TRBV7-2 with TRBJ2-2; TRBD1 aligns across 10 bases. The CDR3 contains 16 residues. Germline CDR1 is SGHTA and CDR2 is FQGNSA. Unmatched junction bases numbered 4, after V lost 3 bases and J lost 3 bases. CDR3 DNA: TGTGCCAGCAGCTTGGGACAGGGGAAATACACCGGGGAGCTGTTTTTT. This encodes CASSLGQGKYTGELFF.

The rearrangement uses TRBV9 and TRBJ2-5; 9 positions match TRBD2. This CDR3 is built from 15 residues. V trimming: 0 bases; J trimming: 5 bases; junction bases outside the gene matches: 5. Germline CDR1 SGDLS, CDR2 YYNGEE. CDR3 amino acids: CASSVGVSGRETQYF. DNA for the CDR3: TGTGCCAGCAGCGTAGGCGTGAGCGGGAGGGAGACCCAGTACTTC. Filled out from reference TRBV9 and TRBJ2-5, the complete variable domain reads DSGVTQTPKHLITATGQRVTLRCSPRSGDLSVYWYQQSLDQGLQFLIQYYNGEERAKGNILERFSAQQFPDLHSELNLSSLELGDSALYFCASSVGVSGRETQYFGPGTRLLVL.

To note about this clonotype: Its ends do not fully match the called genes, so a read error is possible. This chain links TRBV6-5 with TRBJ1-6, with 7 nucleotides matching TRBD1. The germline gives CDR1 MNHEY, CDR2 SVGAGI. CDR3 size: 15 residues. CDR3 DNA: TGTGCCGGCAGTAACGGACAGGAGAGAGATTCACCCCTCCACTTT. Its protein is CAGSNGQERDSPLHF.

This chain links TRBV7-9 with TRBJ2-5; weak D call: TRBD2 (6 bases). CDR1 is SEHNR, CDR2 FQNEAQ, per germline (reference sequence). Trimming took off 5 bases at V and 7 bases at J, with 8 bases between the two ends. The CDR3 runs 11 residues. The CDR3 DNA sequence: TGTGCCAGCAGCGACGGGGGGACCCAGTACTTC. This translates into CASSDGGTQYF.

The CDR3 protein is CASRRGTSVREQYF. In nucleotides, the CDR3 is TGTGCCAGCAGAAGGGGGACTAGCGTCCGGGAGCAGTACTTC. This chain links TRBV2 with TRBJ2-7, with TRBD2 matching 10 bases. The CDR3 length is 14 residues. The ends lost 6 bases at V and 7 bases at J; junction bases unmatched: 9. Germline values: CDR1 SNHLY, CDR2 FYNNEI.

This sequence joins TRBV14 and TRBJ1-3; no firm D call. V was clipped by 4 bases and J by 1 base, with 11 bases between them. This CDR3 spans 15 amino acids. Germline CDR1 SGHDN, CDR2 FVKESK. The CDR3 DNA follows: TGTGCCAGCAGCCGGTCCGCGACGTCTGGAAACACCATATATTTT. Its protein is CASSRSATSGNTIYF. The entire variable domain, with the rest obtained from reference TRBV14 and TRBJ1-3, is as follows: EAGVTQFPSHSVIEKGQTVTLRCDPISGHDNLYWYRRVMGKEIKFLLHFVKESKQDESGMPNNRFLAERTGGTYSTLKVQPAELEDSGVYFCASSRSATSGNTIYFGEGSWLTVV.

This clonotype was counted once. The chain joins TRBV6-2 or TRBV6-3 to TRBJ2-5, with D possibly called TRBD1 or TRBD2 (6 bases each). The V end lost 3 bases, the J end lost 3 bases, and 17 bases lay between the germline ends. The CDR3 loop spans 16 amino acids. The germline V gene encodes CDR1 MNHEY and CDR2 SVGEGT. The CDR3 nucleotides are TGTGCCAGCAGTTATGGTATTTCGGGGGACAAAGAGACCCAGTACTTC. Translated: CASSYGISGDKETQYF.

This clonotype was seen more than once but under ten times. This chain links TRBV5-1 with TRBJ2-7, with a possible D match to TRBD1 (7 bases). The CDR3 sequence is 15 residues long. V was shortened by 0 bases and J by 0 bases, with 10 bases between the two germline ends. Germline CDR1 SGHRS, CDR2 YFSETQ. The CDR3 DNA sequence: TGCGCCAGCAGCTTGGGCGGGACAGCCTCCTACGAGCAGTACTTC. It codes for CASSLGGTASYEQYF.

The chain links TRBV10-1 to TRBJ2-1; D ambiguous. Germline CDR1 WNHNN, CDR2 SYGVQD (reference sequence). Trimming cost V 4 bases and J 6 bases, with 16 bases left between them. CDR3 length equals 15 residues. This chain's CDR3 is CASSGGSRAINEQFF. In nucleotides, the CDR3 is TGCGCCAGCAGTGGCGGCTCTAGGGCTATCAATGAGCAGTTCTTC.

In this sample, this clonotype turned up a few times. The rearrangement joins TRBV11-2 to TRBJ2-7, with D unresolved. Looked up from germline, CDR1 is SGHAT and CDR2 is FQNNGV. The CDR3 spans 15 residues. V lost 1 base and J lost 0, with 10 bases in between. CDR3 bases: TGTGCCAGCAGCTTAGCTAGGACGACCTCCTACGAGCAGTACTTC. Amino acid sequence: CASSLARTTSYEQYF.

The table lists this clonotype with a few counts. The rearrangement uses TRBV4-3 and TRBJ1-1; 8 bases line up with TRBD1. This CDR3 spans 17 amino acids. The V segment lost 0 bases and the J segment 6 bases; nucleotides outside the gene matches: 12. Germline V CDR1 and CDR2: LGHNA, YSLEER. The CDR3 protein is CASSQDRTGTLLSEAFF. The DNA for the CDR3 is TGCGCCAGCAGCCAAGATAGGACAGGGACTTTGTTATCTGAAGCTTTCTTT.

The gene calls are TRBV30 and TRBJ2-5, with a possible D match to TRBD1 (6 bases). From germline, CDR1 is GTSNPN and CDR2 SVGIG (reference sequence). Trimming shortened V by 2 bases and J by 2 bases, and 9 bases separated the two germline ends. This CDR3 contains 13 residues. The CDR3 here is CAWSKGQQETQYF. CDR3 in DNA: TGTGCCTGGAGTAAAGGACAGCAAGAGACCCAGTACTTC.

This clonotype has more than one count but fewer than ten. This chain uses TRBV7-2 with TRBJ1-2; D perhaps matches TRBD1 (6 bases). V was pared by 4 bases and J by 4 bases, with 13 bases between. The CDR3 has 14 amino acids. From germline, CDR1 is SGHTA and CDR2 FQGNSA. The CDR3 sequence: CASSSLGGPYGYTF. Here the CDR3 DNA reads TGTGCCAGCAGCTCACTCGGGGGCCCCTATGGCTACACCTTC.

This clonotype showed up just a few times. A read error is possible here, since a much larger clone lies one base away. The chain combines TRBV29-1 with TRBJ1-2; D remains ambiguous. There are 9 residues in the CDR3. From germline, CDR1 is SQVTM and CDR2 ANQGSEA. V lost 6 bases to trimming and J lost 8 bases, with 7 bases between them. The CDR3 loop reads CSVPGGYTF. CDR3 nucleotide sequence: TGCAGCGTGCCTGGCGGCTACACCTTC.

This clonotype has at least ten counts. The rearrangement joins TRBV12-3 or TRBV12-4 to TRBJ1-5; possible D gene TRBD1, 6 bases. The CDR3 sequence is 14 residues long. V was cut by 8 bases and J by 4 bases, with 15 bases left in between. The CDR3 is CASSGQSLNQPQHF. The CDR3 DNA is TGTGCCAGCTCCGGACAGAGCCTTAATCAGCCCCAGCATTTT.

This clonotype was counted a few times. The V call is TRBV7-2, the J call TRBJ1-5; D uncertain. The V and J ends lost 3 bases and 4 bases respectively, with 10 bases between them. The CDR3 is made up of 14 amino acids. Germline CDR1 reads SGHTA; CDR2 reads FQGNSA. The CDR3 DNA reads TGTGCCAGCAGCTTCCTGGATGGAAATCAGCCCCAGCATTTT. It codes for CASSFLDGNQPQHF.

This clonotype was observed a handful of times. The gene calls are TRBV6-2 or TRBV6-3 and TRBJ1-2; TRBD1 might be the D (5 bases). V lost 2 bases, J lost 4 bases, and 17 bases lay in between. Germline values: CDR1 MNHEY, CDR2 SVGEGT. The CDR3 consists of 16 residues. CDR3 nucleotide sequence: TGTGCCAGCAGTTACCCGTGGGGCAGCGAATTCTATGGCTACACCTTC. Its translation: CASSYPWGSEFYGYTF.

In its sample, this clonotype was seen a few times. The rearrangement uses TRBV6-1 and TRBJ1-2; D remains ambiguous. Per the germline V gene, CDR1 is MNHNS and CDR2 is SASEGT. This CDR3 region has 11 residues. The V end was cut by 3 bases, the J end by 7 bases, with 6 bases between. The DNA for the CDR3 is TGTGCCAGCAGTGAGGCGGCTGGCTACACCTTC. Its translation: CASSEAAGYTF.

Comment on this clonotype: A junction end diverges from the germline sequence, so it may reflect a read error. The chain uses TRBV11-2 and TRBJ2-7; TRBD2 matches 11 bases. The CDR3 is 16 amino acids. Per the germline V gene, CDR1 is SGHAT and CDR2 is FQNNGV. CDR3 region: CASSLGLGLAEAEQYF. The DNA of the CDR3 is TGCGCCAGCAGCCTGGGCTTGGGACTAGCGGAGGCCGAGCAGTACTTC.

The table lists this clonotype with many counts. This sequence joins TRBV2 and TRBJ1-5; D might be TRBD1 (6 bases). The CDR3 loop spans 14 amino acids. The V and J ends lost 8 bases and 4 bases respectively, with 15 bases between them. The germline CDR1 and CDR2 sequences are SNHLY and FYNNEI. The CDR3 loop is CASGKRTDNQPQHF. The DNA of the CDR3 is TGTGCCAGCGGTAAACGGACAGATAATCAGCCCCAGCATTTT.

In its sample, this clonotype was seen many times. This chain uses TRBV19 with TRBJ1-4; no reliable D call. The V end was cut by 0 bases, the J end by 10 bases, with 9 bases between. This CDR3 is 13 amino acids long. Germline V gene data show CDR1 as LNHDA and CDR2 as SQIVND (reference sequence). DNA of the CDR3: TGTGCCAGTAGTATAGAGCAATTCGGAAAACTGTTTTTT. Translation: CASSIEQFGKLFF.

The sample holds many counts of this clonotype. The V call is TRBV5-1, the J call TRBJ2-7, with TRBD1 as a possible D gene (6 bases). The length of the CDR3 is 13 residues. The germline gives CDR1 SGHRS, CDR2 YFSETQ. V shed 6 bases and J shed 7 bases, with 17 bases lying between them. Here the CDR3 reads CASKNSGVREQYF. Written as DNA, the CDR3 is TGCGCCAGCAAGAATTCAGGGGTGAGGGAGCAGTACTTC.